The T cell receptor (beta chain) described here comes from a study of blood T cell repertoires in COVID-19. The V gene end was trimmed by 5 bases and the J gene end by 6 bases; junction bases not matched to a gene: 6. Per the germline V gene, CDR1 is SEHNR and CDR2 is FQNEAQ (reference sequence). The CDR3 totals 13 residues. The protocol was immunoSEQ multiplex PCR, while the TCRdb copy is restricted to in-frame clones and leaves out a portion. Of roughly 260,000 clones listed, 91% were seen once; the top ten hold more than 1%. Material for sequencing was PBMCs or T cells enriched from blood (not recorded which). This sequence originates from a human donor in a cohort exposed to, infected with or recovered from COVID-19 (not recorded which). The donor label of this sample is uncertain. The genes are TRBV7-9 and TRBJ1-1, with 7 bases aligning to TRBD1. This chain's CDR3 is CASSHSRGPEAFF. In DNA form, the CDR3 reads TGTGCCAGCAGCCACTCAAGGGGGCCTGAAGCTTTCTTT.